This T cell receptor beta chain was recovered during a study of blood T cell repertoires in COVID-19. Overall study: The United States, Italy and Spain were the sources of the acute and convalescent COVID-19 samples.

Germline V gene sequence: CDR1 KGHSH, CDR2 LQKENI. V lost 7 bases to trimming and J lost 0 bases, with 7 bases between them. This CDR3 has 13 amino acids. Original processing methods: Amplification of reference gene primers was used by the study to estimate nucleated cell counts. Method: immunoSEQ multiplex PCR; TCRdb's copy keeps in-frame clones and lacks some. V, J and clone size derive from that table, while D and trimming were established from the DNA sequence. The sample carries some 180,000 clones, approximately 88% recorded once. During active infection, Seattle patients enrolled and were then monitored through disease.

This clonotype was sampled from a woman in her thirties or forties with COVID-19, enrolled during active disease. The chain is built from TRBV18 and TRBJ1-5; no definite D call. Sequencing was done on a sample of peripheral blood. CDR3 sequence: CASFPNSNQPQHF. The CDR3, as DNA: TGTGCCAGCTTTCCAAATAGCAATCAGCCCCAGCATTTT.